The entry below gives a single TCR beta chain sequence along with its context. Its specificity is not known. Trimming pared 6 bases from V and 5 bases from J, leaving 13 bases between. The CDR3 length is 13 residues. Germline CDR1 reads MNHNS; CDR2 reads SASEGT. These data are taken from a study of cytomegalovirus exposure and HLA in healthy donors. Regarding the study as a whole: As was reported, the HLA-A and HLA-B alleles of most subjects were accurately predicted from TCR beta sequences.

PCR employed 60 Vbeta and 13 Jbeta primers. The assay was immunoSEQ multiplex PCR, and TCRdb's table has in-frame clones only and misses some. The table has nearly 110,000 clones, 81% seen once. This receptor was identified in a man aged 30 to 45 in good health and CMV-seronegative. Sequencing was performed on PBMCs. The J gene is TRBJ2-5, the V gene TRBV6-1; possibly TRBD1 for D (6 bases). In nucleotides, the CDR3 is TGTGCCAGCAGCGGGACACGTGGGGAGACCCAGTACTTC. Translated: CASSGTRGETQYF.